Each of the 3 T cell receptor beta chains below was sequenced from the same sample in a study of cytomegalovirus exposure and HLA in healthy donors (dated by TCRdb to about 2017). The library was built by means of the immunoSEQ multiplex PCR assay. A mixture of 60 forward primers for TCR Vbeta segments and 13 reverse primers for TCR Jbeta segments was used in the multiplex PCR. The source is immuneACCESS, and TCRdb retained only in-frame sequences with V and J called. Part of the clones is not carried over; for the studies checked, unresolved V genes explain less than half of this, and the remainder is unexplained. For this sample there are some 140,000 clones; about 80% appear just once. The top ten clones comprise about 2% of the sample. Sequencing used PBMCs. The source of these receptors is a man between 25 and 39 years old in good health and CMV-seronegative.

A single count supports this clone. The V and J genes are TRBV27 and TRBJ2-7; D gene unclear. CDR3 length equals 12 residues. The V end lost 4 bases, the J end lost 0 bases, and 4 bases lay between the germline ends. In germline, CDR1 is MNHEY, CDR2 SMNVEV (reference sequence). The CDR3 nucleotides are TGTGCCAGCAGTTCCCTCTCCTACGAGCAGTACTTC. It translates to CASSSLSYEQYF.

This clone was picked up a small number of times. The chain couples TRBV5-1 to TRBJ1-1; 9 bases are a match to TRBD1. The ends lost 2 bases at V and 9 bases at J; junction bases unmatched: 11. This CDR3 has 15 residues. Germline V gives CDR1 SGHRS, CDR2 YFSETQ. CDR3 bases: TGCGCCAGCAGCTTCTTCCGGACAGGGGAGGTTAAAGCTTTCTTT. Protein: CASSFFRTGEVKAFF.

This sequence joins TRBV18 and TRBJ1-1, with D unclear. The V and J ends lost 3 bases and 5 bases respectively, with 7 bases between them. The length of the CDR3 is 12 residues. Germline lookup yields CDR1 KGHSH and CDR2 LQKENI. The CDR3 sequence: CASSPLVTEAFF. The DNA of the CDR3 is TGTGCCAGCTCACCCCTTGTTACTGAAGCTTTCTTT.